This TCR beta chain was recorded in a study of blood T cell repertoires in COVID-19. Produced via immunoSEQ multiplex PCR; TCRdb's table is partial and in-frame only. Of some 200,000 clones listed, about 76% are singletons. The CDR3 extends over 15 amino acids. CDR1 is SSHAT, CDR2 FNYEAQ, per germline (reference sequence). Of note for this clone: At one of its ends the junction is not consistent with the germline gene, which may arise from a read error.

The cohort comprised adults aged about 18 to 100 years residing in 20 to 25 US areas. Specimen: PBMCs or T cells enriched from blood (not recorded which). This receptor was taken from a woman between 50 and 59 years old with acute COVID-19. V is TRBV7-7 and J is TRBJ2-3, with 9 bases identical to TRBD2. The CDR3 is CASSKAGGRTDTQYF. CDR3 DNA: TGTGCTAGCAGCAAAGCGGGGGGCCGCACAGATACGCAGTATTTT. Based on the CDR3 plus reference TRBV7-7 and TRBJ2-3, the full variable domain is GAGVSQSPRYKVTKRGQDVTLRCDPISSHATLYWYQQALGQGPEFLTYFNYEAQPDKSGLPSDRFSAERPEGSISTLTIQRTEQRDSAMYRCASSKAGGRTDTQYFGPGTRLTVL.